These T cell receptor beta chains were read from a single sample in a study of T cells in narcolepsy. Using immunoSEQ multiplex PCR, the repertoire was profiled, and TCRdb retains in-frame clones only, with some absent. Of about 33,000 clones in the sample, about 80% were seen once. Sequencing was done on a sample of CD45RA- memory CD4+ T cells from PBMCs. The receptors originated from a human donor with narcolepsy. The CDR3 runs from the conserved cysteine through the conserved F or W. Each record gives: clone size, V gene, D gene, J gene, CDR3 protein, CDR3 DNA. A D gene is named only where the DNA matches it firmly. A clone size is listed for some rows: how often the clone was seen (once, few, many), or a class if it is expanded.

clone size: .
V gene: TRBV5-6
D gene: .
J gene: TRBJ2-5
CDR3 protein: CASRRGQQETQYF
CDR3 DNA: TGTGCCAGCAGACGTGGACAGCAAGAGACCCAGTACTTC

clone size: .
V gene: TRBV9
D gene: .
J gene: TRBJ2-1
CDR3 protein: CASSVGLGLSDNEQFF
CDR3 DNA: TGTGCCAGCAGCGTAGGGCTAGGACTATCCGACAATGAGCAGTTCTTC

clone size: .
V gene: TRBV5-4
D gene: .
J gene: TRBJ2-3
CDR3 protein: CASIGSGANTQYF
CDR3 DNA: TGTGCCAGCATTGGGTCGGGGGCGAATACGCAGTATTTT

clone size: .
V gene: TRBV5-6
D gene: .
J gene: TRBJ1-5
CDR3 protein: CARPGCLNQPQHF
CDR3 DNA: TGTGCCAGGCCCGGGTGCCTCAATCAGCCCCAGCATTTT

clone size: .
V gene: TRBV4-1
D gene: TRBD1
J gene: TRBJ1-5
CDR3 protein: CASSQDRGTGRHQPQHF
CDR3 DNA: TGCGCCAGCAGCCAAGATCGGGGGACAGGGAGGCATCAGCCCCAGCATTTT

clone size: .
V gene: TRBV11-3
D gene: .
J gene: TRBJ2-2
CDR3 protein: CASSDRTDTGELFF
CDR3 DNA: TGTGCCAGCAGCGACAGGACAGACACCGGGGAGCTGTTTTTT

clone size: .
V gene: TRBV4-3
D gene: TRBD1
J gene: TRBJ1-6
CDR3 protein: CASSLRQGNSPLHF
CDR3 DNA: TGCGCCAGCAGCCTCCGACAGGGGAATTCACCCCTCCACTTT

clone size: .
V gene: TRBV14
D gene: .
J gene: TRBJ2-2
CDR3 protein: CASRKNNANTGELFF
CDR3 DNA: TGTGCCAGCAGGAAGAATAATGCGAACACCGGGGAGCTGTTTTTT

clone size: .
V gene: TRBV18
D gene: .
J gene: TRBJ1-5
CDR3 protein: CASSPLEGPNQPQHF
CDR3 DNA: TGTGCCAGCTCACCACTAGAGGGACCAAATCAGCCCCAGCATTTT

clone size: .
V gene: TRBV30
D gene: .
J gene: TRBJ2-1
CDR3 protein: CAWSEIGRNEQFF
CDR3 DNA: TGTGCCTGGAGTGAAATTGGCCGCAATGAGCAGTTCTTC

clone size: .
V gene: TRBV28
D gene: TRBD1
J gene: TRBJ2-5
CDR3 protein: CASSLTGEETQYF
CDR3 DNA: TGTGCCAGCAGTCTGACAGGGGAAGAGACCCAGTACTTC

clone size: once
V gene: TRBV10-3
D gene: .
J gene: TRBJ1-6
CDR3 protein: CAINGKPNSPLHF
CDR3 DNA: TGTGCCATCAACGGAAAACCAAATTCACCCCTCCACTTT

clone size: few
V gene: TRBV7-9
D gene: TRBD1
J gene: TRBJ1-3
CDR3 protein: CASSEDPGQGDF
CDR3 DNA: TGTGCCAGCAGCGAGGACCCGGGACAGGGGGATTTT

clone size: .
V gene: TRBV6-1
D gene: .
J gene: TRBJ2-1
CDR3 protein: CASREASAYNEQFF
CDR3 DNA: TGTGCCAGCAGGGAGGCTAGCGCCTACAATGAGCAGTTCTTC

clone size: .
V gene: TRBV25-1
D gene: TRBD2
J gene: TRBJ2-3
CDR3 protein: CASSAAGSTDTQYF
CDR3 DNA: TGTGCCAGCAGTGCAGCGGGGTCCACAGATACGCAGTATTTT

clone size: .
V gene: TRBV29-1
D gene: .
J gene: TRBJ2-4
CDR3 protein: CSVGYINIQYF
CDR3 DNA: TGCAGCGTTGGCTATATAAACATTCAGTACTTC

clone size: once
V gene: TRBV4-2
D gene: .
J gene: TRBJ2-1
CDR3 protein: CASSLWPDRNNEQFF
CDR3 DNA: TGTGCCAGCAGCCTCTGGCCCGACAGGAACAATGAGCAGTTCTTC

clone size: .
V gene: TRBV7-2
D gene: .
J gene: TRBJ2-2
CDR3 protein: CASSLDGFYTGELFF
CDR3 DNA: TGTGCCAGCAGCTTAGATGGGTTTTACACCGGGGAGCTGTTTTTT

clone size: .
V gene: TRBV19
D gene: .
J gene: TRBJ2-3
CDR3 protein: CASSMDSRGTDTQYF
CDR3 DNA: TGTGCCAGTAGTATGGACAGCCGAGGCACAGATACGCAGTATTTT

clone size: .
V gene: TRBV10-3
D gene: .
J gene: TRBJ1-1
CDR3 protein: CATAPSQNTEAFF
CDR3 DNA: TGTGCCACCGCCCCAAGCCAGAACACTGAAGCTTTCTTT

clone size: .
V gene: TRBV6-5
D gene: .
J gene: TRBJ1-2
CDR3 protein: CASSYLPGGYGYTF
CDR3 DNA: TGTGCCAGCAGTTACTTACCGGGTGGATATGGCTACACCTTC

clone size: once
V gene: TRBV15
D gene: .
J gene: TRBJ2-5
CDR3 protein: CATSFRGLETQYF
CDR3 DNA: TGTGCCACCTCTTTTAGGGGACTGGAGACCCAGTACTTC

clone size: .
V gene: TRBV19
D gene: .
J gene: TRBJ1-6
CDR3 protein: CASSIRQGHSPLHF
CDR3 DNA: TGTGCCAGTAGTATAAGGCAGGGGCATTCACCCCTCCACTTT

clone size: .
V gene: TRBV15
D gene: .
J gene: TRBJ2-1
CDR3 protein: CATSREGGNEQFF
CDR3 DNA: TGTGCCACCAGCAGAGAGGGGGGCAATGAGCAGTTCTTC

clone size: .
V gene: TRBV7-2
D gene: TRBD1
J gene: TRBJ2-5
CDR3 protein: CASSPRGTGGRGQETQYF
CDR3 DNA: TGTGCCAGCAGCCCACGAGGGACAGGGGGTCGGGGGCAAGAGACCCAGTACTTC

clone size: .
V gene: TRBV6-6
D gene: TRBD1
J gene: TRBJ1-2
CDR3 protein: CASTPDTGTGRRDTF
CDR3 DNA: TGTGCCAGCACCCCTGACACCGGGACAGGGAGGAGGGACACCTTC

clone size: .
V gene: TRBV11-2
D gene: .
J gene: TRBJ2-5
CDR3 protein: CATGGQRGETQYF
CDR3 DNA: TGTGCTACCGGCGGGCAGCGAGGAGAGACCCAGTACTTC

clone size: once
V gene: TRBV28
D gene: .
J gene: TRBJ1-4
CDR3 protein: CASSYQGRGGEKLFF
CDR3 DNA: TGTGCCAGCAGTTACCAGGGACGGGGAGGGGAAAAACTGTTTTTT

clone size: .
V gene: TRBV19
D gene: .
J gene: TRBJ1-2
CDR3 protein: CASRSGYGYTF
CDR3 DNA: TGTGCCAGTCGTAGTGGGTATGGCTACACCTTC

clone size: .
V gene: TRBV4-1
D gene: .
J gene: TRBJ1-2
CDR3 protein: CASSQGEYPAANYGYTF
CDR3 DNA: TGCGCCAGCAGCCAAGGTGAATACCCGGCAGCCAACTATGGCTACACCTTC

clone size: .
V gene: TRBV19
D gene: .
J gene: TRBJ2-5
CDR3 protein: CASSGGGETQYF
CDR3 DNA: TGTGCCAGTAGCGGGGGTGGGGAGACCCAGTACTTC

clone size: .
V gene: TRBV4-3
D gene: TRBD1
J gene: TRBJ2-3
CDR3 protein: CASSQDPPGQLTDTQYF
CDR3 DNA: TGCGCCAGCAGCCAAGATCCCCCGGGACAGCTCACAGATACGCAGTATTTT

clone size: .
V gene: TRBV21-1
D gene: .
J gene: TRBJ1-5
CDR3 protein: CASSKTACFNRPNQPQHF
CDR3 DNA: TGTGCCAGCAGCAAAACCGCATGCTTTAACAGGCCGAATCAGCCCCAGCATTTT

clone size: .
V gene: TRBV2
D gene: .
J gene: TRBJ2-7
CDR3 protein: CASSGFGPYEQYF
CDR3 DNA: TGTGCCAGCAGTGGCTTCGGACCCTACGAGCAGTACTTC

clone size: .
V gene: TRBV5-1
D gene: .
J gene: TRBJ2-7
CDR3 protein: CASSLGGTVYEQYF
CDR3 DNA: TGCGCCAGCAGCTTGGGCGGGACTGTGTACGAGCAGTACTTC

clone size: .
V gene: TRBV6-5
D gene: TRBD1
J gene: TRBJ1-4
CDR3 protein: CASTGQGAFGKLFF
CDR3 DNA: TGTGCCAGCACCGGACAGGGTGCGTTCGGAAAACTGTTTTTT

clone size: .
V gene: TRBV5-5
D gene: TRBD1
J gene: TRBJ1-2
CDR3 protein: CASSLDRDGYTF
CDR3 DNA: TGTGCCAGCAGCCTAGACAGGGACGGCTACACCTTC

clone size: .
V gene: TRBV6-6
D gene: .
J gene: TRBJ1-3
CDR3 protein: CASSLQGSSGNTIYF
CDR3 DNA: TGTGCCAGCAGTTTGCAGGGCTCCTCTGGAAACACCATATATTTT

clone size: .
V gene: TRBV19
D gene: TRBD1
J gene: TRBJ1-5
CDR3 protein: CASKGAQGPQPQHF
CDR3 DNA: TGTGCCAGCAAGGGGGCCCAGGGGCCACAGCCCCAGCATTTT

clone size: .
V gene: TRBV6-5
D gene: TRBD1
J gene: TRBJ2-7
CDR3 protein: CASSWRQGQYEQYF
CDR3 DNA: TGTGCCAGCAGTTGGAGACAGGGTCAATACGAGCAGTACTTC

clone size: .
V gene: TRBV19
D gene: .
J gene: TRBJ2-7
CDR3 protein: CASRDNKNYEQYF
CDR3 DNA: TGTGCCAGTAGGGACAATAAAAACTACGAGCAGTACTTC

clone size: .
V gene: TRBV6-5
D gene: .
J gene: TRBJ1-1
CDR3 protein: CASSYLPGARAEAFF
CDR3 DNA: TGTGCCAGCAGTTACCTTCCGGGCGCCCGGGCTGAAGCTTTCTTT

clone size: once
V gene: TRBV5-4
D gene: .
J gene: TRBJ1-3
CDR3 protein: CASSLGVETNTIYF
CDR3 DNA: TGTGCCAGCAGCTTGGGGGTTGAGACAAACACCATATATTTT

clone size: few
V gene: TRBV10-3
D gene: .
J gene: TRBJ1-3
CDR3 protein: CAISESLEGLEGNTIYF
CDR3 DNA: TGTGCCATCAGTGAGTCGCTGGAAGGGTTGGAAGGAAACACCATATATTTT

clone size: .
V gene: TRBV5-4
D gene: TRBD1
J gene: TRBJ1-1
CDR3 protein: CASSLDRGGNTEAFF
CDR3 DNA: TGTGCCAGCAGCTTGGACAGGGGCGGGAACACTGAAGCTTTCTTT

clone size: .
V gene: TRBV9
D gene: .
J gene: TRBJ2-3
CDR3 protein: CASSVVSAGGTDTQYF
CDR3 DNA: TGTGCCAGCAGCGTAGTTAGCGCCGGGGGCACAGATACGCAGTATTTT

clone size: .
V gene: TRBV5-8
D gene: .
J gene: TRBJ1-6
CDR3 protein: CASRRPLRNSPLHF
CDR3 DNA: TGTGCCAGCAGGCGCCCATTGAGGAATTCACCCCTCCACTTT

clone size: .
V gene: TRBV5-5
D gene: .
J gene: TRBJ2-7
CDR3 protein: CASSLAAGNYEQYF
CDR3 DNA: TGTGCCAGCAGCTTGGCGGCAGGGAACTACGAGCAGTACTTC

clone size: .
V gene: TRBV7-9
D gene: .
J gene: TRBJ1-3
CDR3 protein: CASTSKGRNTIYF
CDR3 DNA: TGTGCCAGCACCTCCAAGGGGAGAAACACCATATATTTT

clone size: once
V gene: TRBV10-2
D gene: TRBD2
J gene: TRBJ2-3
CDR3 protein: CASNQAGATDTQYF
CDR3 DNA: TGCGCCAGCAACCAAGCGGGGGCCACAGATACGCAGTATTTT

clone size: few
V gene: TRBV6-6
D gene: .
J gene: TRBJ1-1
CDR3 protein: CATIVGGNTEAFF
CDR3 DNA: TGTGCCACCATAGTGGGGGGGAACACTGAAGCTTTCTTT

clone size: .
V gene: TRBV27
D gene: .
J gene: TRBJ2-3
CDR3 protein: CASSLSKLAVDTQYF
CDR3 DNA: TGTGCCAGCAGTTTATCGAAACTAGCAGTGGATACGCAGTATTTT

clone size: once
V gene: TRBV29-1
D gene: .
J gene: TRBJ1-4
CDR3 protein: CSVGKGSNEKLFF
CDR3 DNA: TGCAGCGTTGGGAAGGGGTCTAATGAAAAACTGTTTTTT